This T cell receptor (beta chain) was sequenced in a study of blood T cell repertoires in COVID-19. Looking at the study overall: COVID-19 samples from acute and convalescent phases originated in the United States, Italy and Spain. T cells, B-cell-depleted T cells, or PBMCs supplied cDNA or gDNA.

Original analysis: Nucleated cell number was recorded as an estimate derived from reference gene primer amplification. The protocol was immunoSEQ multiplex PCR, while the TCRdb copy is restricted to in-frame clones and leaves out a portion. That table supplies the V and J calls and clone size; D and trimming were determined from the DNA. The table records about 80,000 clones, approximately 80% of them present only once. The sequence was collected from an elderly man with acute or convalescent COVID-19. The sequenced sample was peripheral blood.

The CDR3 loop is CASSPDRQVSGNEQFF. In DNA form, the CDR3 reads TGTGCCAGCAGCCCCGACCGACAGGTCTCCGGCAATGAGCAGTTCTTC. The chain joins TRBV11-2 to TRBJ2-1; weak D call: TRBD1 (6 bases). The germline V gene encodes CDR1 SGHAT and CDR2 FQNNGV. V was shortened by 5 bases and J by 6 bases, with 20 bases between the two germline ends. The CDR3 extends over 16 amino acids.